This T cell receptor beta chain was found in a study of OX40 agonist ivuxolimab in advanced cancers. TCRdb's table, derived via immunoSEQ multiplex PCR, lists solely in-frame clones and lacks some. The sample includes about 20,000 clones, around 90% of them seen just once. The CDR3 is made up of 14 amino acids. V was trimmed by 0 bases and J by 6 bases, leaving 11 bases between them. Germline CDR1 reads MNHNY; CDR2 reads SVGAGI (reference sequence). The receptor was derived from an adult with an advanced solid tumor such as melanoma, head and neck, liver or kidney cancer. This material consisted of CD4+ or CD8+ T cells sorted from blood, taken in a trial of the OX40 agonist ivuxolimab. This chain uses TRBV6-6 with TRBJ1-2; D remains ambiguous. This chain's CDR3 is CASSYSSGRDGYTF. The CDR3 DNA reads as TGTGCCAGCAGTTACTCCTCAGGCCGGGATGGCTACACCTTC.